One and the same sample provided the 18 T cell receptor beta chains below, sequenced in a study of cytomegalovirus exposure and HLA in healthy donors. With 60 Vbeta and 13 Jbeta primers, the PCR was carried out. Using immunoSEQ multiplex PCR, the repertoire was profiled, and TCRdb retains in-frame clones only, with some absent. The table lists roughly 140,000 clones, about four fifths of them singletons. Source material: PBMCs. The source is a man over 45 in good health and CMV-seropositive.

This rearrangement joins TRBV4-2 to TRBJ2-1; D is perhaps TRBD2 (6 bases). Germline loops: CDR1 LGHNA, CDR2 YNFKEQ. The V and J ends lost 4 bases and 4 bases respectively, with 14 bases between them. The CDR3 sequence is 15 residues long. CDR3: CASSPLSGSYNEQFF. The CDR3 DNA reads as TGTGCCAGCAGCCCCCTGAGCGGGTCTTACAATGAGCAGTTCTTC.

The chain is built from TRBV2 and TRBJ2-1; D might be TRBD2 (6 bases). CDR3 length equals 13 residues. Trimming stripped 7 bases from V and 7 bases from J, with 14 bases between. The V gene's germline CDR1 is SNHLY and CDR2 FYNNEI. The CDR3 DNA sequence: TGTGCCAGCACACGGGAGTGGCGAAATGAGCAGTTCTTC. This sequence encodes CASTREWRNEQFF.

This clone has a single count. The V and J genes are TRBV27 and TRBJ2-7, with D perhaps matching TRBD2 (7 bases). Trimming stripped 8 bases from V and 1 base from J, with 18 bases between. Germline-derived CDR1 and CDR2 are MNHEY and SMNVEV (reference sequence). This CDR3 contains 15 residues. The CDR3: CASYEGGSGSYEQYF. The CDR3, as DNA: TGTGCCAGCTATGAGGGGGGGAGCGGATCCTACGAGCAGTACTTC.

The CDR3 here is CASSQAGLAGYPYEQYF. CDR3 nucleotide sequence: TGCGCCAGCAGCCAAGCGGGACTAGCGGGATATCCCTACGAGCAGTACTTC. The rearrangement links TRBV4-1 to TRBJ2-7, with 13 bases aligning to TRBD2. After removal of 1 base from V and 2 bases from J, the junction contained 5 bases not matched to a gene. The CDR3 runs to 17 residues. Germline assignment: CDR1 MGHRA and CDR2 YSYEKL.

This chain uses TRBV6-1 with TRBJ2-7, with 13 bases matching TRBD2. The V segment lost 1 base and the J segment 4 bases; nucleotides outside the gene matches: 10. The CDR3 runs 18 residues. Per the germline V gene, CDR1 is MNHNS and CDR2 is SASEGT. DNA for the CDR3: TGTGCCAGCAGTGAAGGACTAGCGGGAGGAAGGGCATTGTACGAGCAGTACTTC. This gives the protein CASSEGLAGGRALYEQYF.

The V call is TRBV5-1, the J call TRBJ1-5; 8 bases agree with TRBD1. V lost 4 bases and J lost 7; bases outside the gene matches: 4. Per the germline V gene, CDR1 is SGHRS and CDR2 is YFSETQ. The CDR3 runs 13 residues. The CDR3 reads CASSRTGQQPQHF. The DNA for the CDR3 is TGCGCCAGCAGCCGGACAGGGCAGCAGCCCCAGCATTTT.

This clone was detected only a few times. The chain has TRBV28 and TRBJ2-7; tentative D call: TRBD1 (5 bases). Between the trimmed V and J ends, which lost 5 bases and 4 bases, there was a span of 15 bases. Germline CDR1 reads MDHEN; CDR2 reads SYDVKM. The CDR3 is 14 amino acids. The CDR3 loop is CASSSRVRSYEQYF. CDR3 sequence (DNA): TGTGCCAGCAGTAGCAGGGTACGTTCGTACGAGCAGTACTTC.

This sequence joins TRBV9 and TRBJ2-1; D uncertain. The length of the CDR3 is 15 residues. Trimming cost V 2 bases and J 0 bases, with 9 bases left between them. Germline V gene sequence: CDR1 SGDLS, CDR2 YYNGEE. The CDR3 reads CASSVWQDSYNEQFF. In DNA form, the CDR3 reads TGTGCCAGCAGCGTGTGGCAGGACTCCTACAATGAGCAGTTCTTC.

The chain couples TRBV6-5 to TRBJ1-1; no clear D. The CDR3 length is 14 residues. The V end lost 6 bases, the J end lost 2 bases, and 13 bases lay between the germline ends. Germline assignment: CDR1 MNHEY and CDR2 SVGAGI. CDR3 coding DNA: TGTGCCAGCAGCCCGGGTCCCTATAACACTGAAGCTTTCTTT. Translation: CASSPGPYNTEAFF.

The table lists this clone with a count of one. The chain joins TRBV7-9 to TRBJ2-1; 7 bases fit TRBD1. Trimming removed 5 bases from V and 6 bases from J; junction bases left unmatched: 1. Germline lookup yields CDR1 SEHNR and CDR2 FQNEAQ (reference sequence). The CDR3 runs to 12 residues. The DNA of the CDR3 is TGTGCCAGCAGCCCAGGGGGCAATGAGCAGTTCTTC. Its translation is CASSPGGNEQFF.

The chain joins TRBV5-6 to TRBJ2-2; maybe TRBD1 (5 bases). This CDR3 has 16 amino acids. Trimming took off 4 bases at V and 4 bases at J, with 17 bases between the two ends. The germline CDR1 and CDR2 sequences are SGHDT and YYEEEE. The CDR3 spells CASSPSRVRSTGELFF. The CDR3 DNA sequence: TGTGCCAGCAGCCCGAGCAGGGTTAGGAGCACCGGGGAGCTGTTTTTT.

This clone was detected a few times. The rearrangement uses TRBV6-5 and TRBJ1-1; a weak D match, TRBD1 (5 bases). There are 13 residues in the CDR3. The germline V gene has CDR1 MNHEY and CDR2 SVGAGI. Trimming stripped 2 bases from V and 1 base from J, with 5 bases between. The CDR3, as DNA: TGTGCCAGCAGTTACAGGGGGAACACTGAAGCTTTCTTT. Encoded protein: CASSYRGNTEAFF.

This clone showed up just once. V and J are TRBV2 and TRBJ2-1; TRBD2 matches at 12 bases. In germline, CDR1 is SNHLY, CDR2 FYNNEI. The J segment lost 12 bases and the V segment lost 6 bases, leaving 9 bases of the junction unmatched. The CDR3 is 14 amino acids. The CDR3 loop is CASRGTSGSLGQFF. The CDR3 DNA sequence: TGTGCCAGCAGAGGGACTAGCGGGTCCCTTGGGCAGTTCTTC. The full variable domain, completed using reference TRBV2 and TRBJ2-1, is EPEVTQTPSHQVTQMGQEVILRCVPISNHLYFYWYRQILGQKVEFLVSFYNNEISEKSEIFDDQFSVERPDGSNFTLKIRSTKLEDSAMYFCASRGTSGSLGQFFGPGTRLTVL.

The chain carries TRBV6-1 and TRBJ2-2; D gene unclear. Germline CDR1 and CDR2: MNHNS and SASEGT. V was trimmed by 7 bases and J by 6 bases, leaving 18 bases between them. The CDR3 has 15 residues. The CDR3 sequence: CASNSQALTAGELFF. The CDR3 region has the DNA TGTGCCAGCAATTCTCAAGCATTAACCGCCGGGGAGCTGTTTTTT.

The rearrangement links TRBV4-1 to TRBJ2-1, with D tentatively TRBD2 (7 bases). Per the germline V gene, CDR1 is MGHRA and CDR2 is YSYEKL. The CDR3 spans 18 residues. Trimming took off 4 bases at V and 5 bases at J, with 24 bases between the two ends. The DNA for the CDR3 is TGCGCCAGCAGCCGAAGACTAATGATGGGGAGGGGGGACAATGAGCAGTTCTTC. It codes for CASSRRLMMGRGDNEQFF.

The rearrangement links TRBV5-1 to TRBJ2-3; 9 bases agree with TRBD2. Germline V gene lookup returns CDR1 SGHRS and CDR2 YFSETQ. V shed 4 bases and J 5 bases; nucleotides not matched to a gene: 11. The CDR3 consists of 16 residues. The CDR3 sequence: CASSPAGGPLGDTQYF. CDR3 DNA sequence: TGCGCCAGCAGCCCGGCGGGGGGGCCCTTGGGAGATACGCAGTATTTT.

J is TRBJ2-7 and V is TRBV27; a possible D gene is TRBD2 (5 bases). Germline V gene data show CDR1 as MNHEY and CDR2 as SMNVEV (reference sequence). V dropped 6 bases and J dropped 6 bases, with 15 bases sitting between them. This CDR3 is built from 13 residues. The CDR3 spells CASRERGPREQYF. The CDR3, as DNA: TGTGCCAGCAGGGAGAGAGGGCCCCGCGAGCAGTACTTC.

In the case of this clone: At one of its ends the junction is not consistent with the germline gene, which may arise from a read error. The chain combines TRBV7-9 with TRBJ1-2; D unresolved. The germline CDR1 and CDR2 sequences are SEHNR and FQNEAQ (reference sequence). The CDR3 loop spans 15 amino acids. CDR3 in DNA: TGTTCCAGCAGCTTAATTGGAGTCCCTAACTATGGCTACACCTTC. As protein: CSSSLIGVPNYGYTF.